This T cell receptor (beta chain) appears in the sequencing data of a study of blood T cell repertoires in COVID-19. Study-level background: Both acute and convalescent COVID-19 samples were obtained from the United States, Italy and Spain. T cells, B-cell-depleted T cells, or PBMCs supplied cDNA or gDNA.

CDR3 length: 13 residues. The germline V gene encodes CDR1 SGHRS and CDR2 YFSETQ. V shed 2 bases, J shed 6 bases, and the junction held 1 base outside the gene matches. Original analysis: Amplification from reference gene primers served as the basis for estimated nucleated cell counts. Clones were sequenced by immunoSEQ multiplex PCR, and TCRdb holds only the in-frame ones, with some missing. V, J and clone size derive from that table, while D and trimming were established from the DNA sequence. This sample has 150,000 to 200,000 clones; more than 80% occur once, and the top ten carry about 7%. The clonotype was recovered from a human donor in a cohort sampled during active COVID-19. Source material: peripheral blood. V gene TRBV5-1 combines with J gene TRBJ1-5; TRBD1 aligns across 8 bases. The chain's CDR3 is CASSFRGLQPQHF. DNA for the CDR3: TGCGCCAGCAGCTTCAGGGGGCTTCAGCCCCAGCATTTT.